The clone carrying this T cell receptor beta chain was seen only a few times. Its specificity is unknown. V was clipped by 1 base and J by 1 base, with 22 bases between them. This CDR3 is 19 amino acids long. Germline V CDR1 and CDR2: DFQATT, SNEGSKA (reference sequence). Arm-PCR of CDR3 regions and iRepertoire HTBI primers were the basis on which TCR beta libraries were built. TCRdb fed the multiplex PCR reads into MiXCR, producing one record per CDR3 protein. The sample records some 500,000 distinct CDR3 sequences, less than 15% being singletons. The data were obtained in a study of regulatory T cells in long-lasting Graves disease. Regarding the study as a whole: Among samples with persistent disease, TRBV28, TRBJ1-2 and TRBJ2-5 were favored.

Time point denoted: newly diagnosed GD, antithyroid drugs for less than 3 months. RNA from PBMCs was the source of the TCR library. These data also featured in a second study, about T cells in Graves' hyperthyroidism and ophthalmopathy. This second study notes: Clinicians diagnosed patients from clinical symptoms, serum thyroxine and TRAb, thyroid ultrasound and orbital computed tomography.

The source was peripheral blood mononuclear cells (PBMCs), collected at new diagnosis, from a patient treated with antithyroid drugs. The J gene is TRBJ2-2, the V gene TRBV20-1; D might be TRBD2 (6 bases). This clonotype was obtained from a man aged 25 to 40 with Graves disease. The CDR3 sequence is CSARVSSPGSGQNTGELFF. CDR3 nucleotides: TGCAGTGCTAGAGTGTCGAGTCCGGGGAGCGGGCAGAACACCGGGGAGCTGTTTTTT.